This T cell receptor (beta chain) is drawn from a study of shared clonotypes between healthy human individuals. Study in general: Three plates were used per donor for CD4 naive, three for CD4 memory, two for CD8 naive and one for CD8 memory. Study conclusions and caveats: The sharing of roughly 5% of naive CD4 clonotypes was seen across a handful of donors.

Naive CD8 populations comprised CD45RO-negative cells positively selected for CCR7, excluding terminally differentiated effector memory CD45RA+ cells. Replicate PCRs from sorted subsets contained roughly 200 ng DNA, which is approximately 30,000 T cell genomes. Authors' processing steps: Filtering differed because ImmunoSEQ produced junction-only sequences that carried no quality scores. Repertoires were generated with immunoSEQ multiplex PCR, while TCRdb's copy carries only in-frame clones and drops some. The V and J calls and clone size were taken over from that table, and D and trimming were inferred from the DNA. In the table there are approximately 2,200,000 clones, about 93% of which are singletons. Details on this clone: Its matching antigen is unknown.

The V end was cut by 4 bases, the J end by 0 bases, with 9 bases between. The CDR3 runs 14 residues. Germline CDR1 is SGHVS and CDR2 is FNYEAQ. The sample taken for sequencing was naive CD8+ T cells from PBMCs. The TCR was taken from a man aged 18 to 30 in good health. Some clones in this sample may be carry-over from other donors' samples. The gene calls are TRBV7-6 and TRBJ1-1, with D perhaps TRBD1 (5 bases). This CDR3 reads CASSYRGMNTEAFF. The CDR3 DNA follows: TGTGCCAGCAGCTACCGGGGGATGAACACTGAAGCTTTCTTT.